A single sample is the source of the 11 T cell receptor beta chains below, sequenced in a study of post-analysis software for immune sequencing data. Researchers reported that TCR beta cDNA libraries carried unique molecular identifiers. TCRdb itself ran the PCR reads through MiXCR, one entry per CDR3 protein. The sample consists of roughly 730,000 distinct CDR3 sequences, 25% to 30% of them appearing once. Findings and caveats of the study: Controls had lower frequencies than patients of four or five TRBV segments, which included TRBV5-6, TRBV5-1 and TRBV20-1.

Antigens for these TCRs are unknown. The sequenced sample consisted of blood. Source of these receptors: a girl aged 5-17 years with multiple sclerosis.

This clonotype was seen just once. The chain carries TRBV27 and TRBJ2-5; D not certain. This CDR3 is 16 amino acids long. Germline V gives CDR1 MNHEY, CDR2 SMNVEV (reference sequence). V was clipped by 5 bases and J by 0 bases, with 16 bases between them. The CDR3 DNA reads TGTGCCAGCAGTCCGCGAAGGACCAAATACCAAGAGACCCAGTACTTC. It codes for CASSPRRTKYQETQYF.

V is TRBV7-2 and J is TRBJ1-3; maybe TRBD1 (5 bases). The V gene's germline CDR1 is SGHTA and CDR2 FQGNSA. Trimming removed 5 bases from V and 0 bases from J, with 14 bases in between. CDR3 size: 16 residues. This CDR3 reads CASSQEGGGSGNTIYF. The CDR3 DNA follows: TGTGCCAGCAGCCAAGAGGGCGGGGGCTCTGGAAACACCATATATTTT.

The CDR3, as DNA: TGTGCCAGCAGTCGGAGAGCCTCTGGGGCCAACGTCCTGACTTTC. It encodes CASSRRASGANVLTF. This rearrangement joins TRBV7-8 to TRBJ2-6, with D uncertain. V gave up 6 bases and J gave up 0 bases, with 9 bases separating them. Per the germline V gene, CDR1 is SGHVS and CDR2 is FQNEAQ. The length of the CDR3 is 15 residues.

In this sample, this clonotype turned up a few times. The rearrangement joins TRBV20-1 to TRBJ2-3; TRBD2 aligns across 7 bases. V gave up 6 bases and J gave up 9 bases; unmatched junction bases: 6. This CDR3 has 11 amino acids. Germline V gene lookup returns CDR1 DFQATT and CDR2 SNEGSKA (reference sequence). CDR3 sequence: CSATLAPTQYF. The CDR3 bases are TGCAGTGCAACACTAGCGCCAACGCAGTATTTT.

The chain is built from TRBV7-9 and TRBJ1-2, with D hard to call. The CDR3 totals 12 residues. The germline V and J ends were trimmed by 7 bases and 4 bases, with 10 bases remaining between them. Germline-derived CDR1 and CDR2 are SEHNR and FQNEAQ (reference sequence). CDR3 region: CASTGGFYGYTF. The CDR3 DNA reads TGTGCCAGCACCGGAGGGTTCTATGGCTACACCTTC.

J is TRBJ2-7 and V is TRBV28; 15 positions agree with TRBD2. The CDR3 spans 16 residues. Germline assignment: CDR1 MDHEN and CDR2 SYDVKM. V dropped 5 bases and J dropped 6; count of bases not matched to a gene: 8. The CDR3 sequence is CASSPRTSGRAREQYF. The CDR3 coding sequence is TGTGCCAGCAGTCCCCGGACTAGCGGGAGGGCCCGCGAGCAGTACTTC.

On this clonotype: A clone one base away is much larger, so this may be a read error. The chain combines TRBV3-1 with TRBJ2-5; D unclear. CDR3 size: 11 residues. Germline V gene data show CDR1 as LGHDT and CDR2 as YNNKEL (reference sequence). The CDR3 sequence is CASTKQGTQYF. CDR3 DNA: TGTGCCAGCACCAAACAAGGGACCCAGTACTTC.

The genes are TRBV20-1 and TRBJ2-5; 8 bases fit TRBD2. CDR3 length equals 12 residues. Germline CDR1 DFQATT, CDR2 SNEGSKA (reference sequence). The CDR3 DNA follows: TGCAGCCTCCCGGGACTAGGGGAGACCCAGTACTTC. This encodes CSLPGLGETQYF.

The table lists this clonotype with a few counts. The chain recombines TRBV20-1 with TRBJ1-2; 9 positions match TRBD1. The CDR3 is 14 residues long. Germline V gene lookup returns CDR1 DFQATT and CDR2 SNEGSKA (reference sequence). J lost 3 bases, V lost 5 bases, and 7 bases had no gene match. This CDR3 is CSAQQGAGDYGYTF. The CDR3 DNA follows: TGCAGTGCTCAACAGGGGGCCGGTGACTATGGCTACACCTTC.

This clonotype was seen ten or more times. This rearrangement joins TRBV18 to TRBJ1-1; 9 bases line up with TRBD1. The CDR3 totals 17 residues. Germline CDR1 reads KGHSH; CDR2 reads LQKENI. V gave up 6 bases and J gave up 4 bases; unmatched junction bases: 15. The CDR3 DNA reads TGTGCCAGCTCTCAAAGGATGACAGGGGGTCGTGCCACTGAAGCTTTCTTT. It encodes CASSQRMTGGRATEAFF. Together with reference TRBV18 and TRBJ1-1, the CDR3 gives the full variable domain: NAGVMQNPRHLVRRRGQEARLRCSPMKGHSHVYWYRQLPEEGLKFMVYLQKENIIDESGMPKERFSAEFPKEGPSILRIQQVVRGDSAAYFCASSQRMTGGRATEAFFGQGTRLTVV.

This clonotype was seen a handful of times. V gene TRBV28 combines with J gene TRBJ2-3, with 9 bases lining up with TRBD1. V shed 7 bases and J 2 bases; nucleotides not matched to a gene: 7. Germline loops: CDR1 MDHEN, CDR2 SYDVKM. This CDR3 region has 15 residues. The CDR3 DNA reads as TGTGCCAGCACTCCACGGGACAGGGACACAGATACGCAGTATTTT. Protein sequence: CASTPRDRDTDTQYF.